The 21 T cell receptor beta chains below come from one sample, sequenced in a study of T cell responses to AZD1222 COVID-19 vaccine listed by TCRdb under 2021. Library preparation was by the immunoSEQ multiplex PCR assay. In its TCRdb copy, this immuneACCESS table keeps in-frame sequences only and misses some clones. Where compared with another copy, unresolved V genes explain less than half of these, and the others have no known cause. Recorded for this sample are more than 95,000 clones; around 80% of them occurred a single time. The ten biggest clones cover roughly a quarter of the sample. The sample's time point label, decoded: about 28 days (+/-7) after the second vaccine dose. Sequences were derived from peripheral blood, sampled 28 days after the second AZD1222 dose. These receptors came from an adult who received the AZD1222 COVID-19 vaccine.

This chain connects TRBV5-5 to TRBJ2-5, with a weak D call TRBD1 (5 bases). Germline V gives CDR1 SGHKS, CDR2 YYEKEE (reference sequence). Trimming removed 2 bases at V and 4 bases at J, with 15 bases between. The CDR3 runs 15 residues. The CDR3 nucleotides read TGTGCCAGCAGCTTCAACGACCAGGGTATAGAGACCCAGTACTTC. Translation gives CASSFNDQGIETQYF.

Notes on this clone: At the DNA level, this CDR3 is encoded by other sequences in the same sample as well. V and J are TRBV12-3 or TRBV12-4 and TRBJ1-5; perhaps TRBD1 as D (5 bases). CDR3 length equals 13 residues. Deletions cut 2 bases from V and 5 bases from J, with 7 bases between. CDR3 loop: CASSLQGDQPQHF. The CDR3 coding sequence is TGTGCCAGCAGTTTACAAGGGGATCAGCCCCAGCATTTT.

The J gene is TRBJ1-2, the V gene TRBV6-5, with 10 bases identical to TRBD1. After removal of 6 bases from V and 8 bases from J, the junction contained 6 bases not matched to a gene. CDR1 and CDR2 from the germline V gene are MNHEY and SVGAGI. The CDR3 has 13 residues. The chain's CDR3 is CASSAADRGGYTF. The CDR3 DNA reads as TGTGCCAGCAGCGCAGCGGACAGGGGGGGCTACACCTTC.

The chain is built from TRBV25-1 and TRBJ2-7, with 8 bases matching TRBD1. The CDR3 runs 13 residues. J gave up 6 bases and V 5 bases, and 6 bases lay outside the gene matches. Per the germline V gene, CDR1 is MGHDK and CDR2 is SYGVNS. In DNA, the CDR3 is TGTGCCAGCAGTCCGGGACAGGTATCCGAGCAGTACTTC. It codes for CASSPGQVSEQYF.

The CDR3 DNA follows: TGTGCCAGCAGATTCATCAGGGGGGGAACCGGGGAGCTGTTTTTT. Its translation: CASRFIRGGTGELFF. The rearrangement uses TRBV2 and TRBJ2-2; the D gene could be TRBD1 or TRBD2 (7 bases each). The CDR3 length is 15 residues. The V gene lost 6 bases and the J gene lost 5 bases, with 16 bases spanning the gap. Germline CDR1 is SNHLY and CDR2 is FYNNEI. The full variable domain, with the rest looked up from reference TRBV2 and TRBJ2-2, is EPEVTQTPSHQVTQMGQEVILRCVPISNHLYFYWYRQILGQKVEFLVSFYNNEISEKSEIFDDQFSVERPDGSNFTLKIRSTKLEDSAMYFCASRFIRGGTGELFFGEGSRLTVL.

V and J are TRBV4-3 and TRBJ1-6; D is unresolved. Germline V gene sequence: CDR1 LGHNA, CDR2 YSLEER. Trimming removed 4 bases at V and 9 bases at J, with 19 bases between. The CDR3 covers 16 residues. Written as DNA, the CDR3 is TGCGCCAGCAGCCCGGCAGTGGAAGTCCGCGTTTCACCCCTCCACTTT. Translating gives CASSPAVEVRVSPLHF.

The chain carries TRBV7-9 and TRBJ1-6, with 9 bases matching TRBD1. After removal of 7 bases from V and 5 bases from J, the junction contained 6 bases not matched to a gene. The germline V gene has CDR1 SEHNR and CDR2 FQNEAQ (reference sequence). The CDR3 totals 15 residues. DNA for the CDR3: TGTGCCAGCAACAAAGGGGACAGGGATAATTCACCCCTCCACTTT. Amino acids: CASNKGDRDNSPLHF.

The gene calls are TRBV28 and TRBJ2-1; 7 nucleotides align to TRBD1. Germline V lookup: CDR1 MDHEN, CDR2 SYDVKM. This CDR3 has 14 amino acids. V trimming: 6 bases; J trimming: 5 bases; junction bases outside the gene matches: 7. The chain's CDR3 is CASRGTEQNNEQFF. CDR3 in DNA: TGTGCCAGCAGAGGGACAGAACAAAACAATGAGCAGTTCTTC.

Note on this clone: A read error may produce the germline difference seen at one junction end. The genes are TRBV7-2 and TRBJ2-7; 8 nucleotides agree with TRBD2. The germline gives CDR1 SGHTA, CDR2 FQGNSA. The CDR3 runs to 14 residues. Here the CDR3 reads CASSFRTSSHEQYF. The CDR3 region has the DNA TGTGCCAGCAGCTTTAGGACTAGCTCCCACGAGCAGTACTTC.

The rearrangement joins TRBV6-5 to TRBJ1-2; 9 bases align to TRBD1. The V gene end was trimmed by 5 bases and the J gene end by 3 bases; junction bases not matched to a gene: 4. The CDR3 runs 14 residues. Germline V CDR1 and CDR2: MNHEY, SVGAGI. The CDR3 is CASSLRTGDYGYTF. The CDR3 DNA follows: TGTGCCAGCAGTCTGAGGACAGGGGACTATGGCTACACCTTC.

V usage is TRBV4-1 and J usage is TRBJ1-6, with D possibly matching TRBD1 (6 bases). The CDR3 length is 15 residues. Germline V gene sequence: CDR1 MGHRA, CDR2 YSYEKL. V was pared by 1 base and J by 6 bases, with 10 bases between. The CDR3 region is CASSQGTDGNSPLHF. CDR3 in DNA: TGCGCCAGCAGCCAAGGGACAGATGGTAATTCACCCCTCCACTTT.

The gene calls are TRBV5-4 and TRBJ1-6; 7 bases fit TRBD1. Germline loops: CDR1 SGHNT, CDR2 YYREEE (reference sequence). This CDR3 has 15 residues. V gave up 4 bases and J gave up 4 bases; unmatched junction bases: 5. CDR3 sequence (DNA): TGTGCCAGCAGCCAGGGGGGACAGTATAATTCACCCCTCCACTTT. This sequence encodes CASSQGGQYNSPLHF. Combining the CDR3 with reference TRBV5-4 and TRBJ1-6 gives the whole variable domain ETGVTQSPTHLIKTRGQQVTLRCSSQSGHNTVSWYQQALGQGPQFIFQYYREEENGRGNFPPRFSGLQFPNYSSELNVNALELDDSALYLCASSQGGQYNSPLHFGNGTRLTVT.

This clone was seen only once. CDR3: CASSQDGAGAIGYTF. CDR3 sequence (DNA): TGCGCCAGCAGCCAAGATGGAGCAGGGGCTATTGGCTACACCTTC. This chain joins TRBV4-1 and TRBJ1-2, with D perhaps TRBD1 (6 bases). The CDR3 extends over 15 amino acids. Germline values: CDR1 MGHRA, CDR2 YSYEKL. Trimming stripped 0 bases from V and 7 bases from J, with 15 bases between.

The V and J genes are TRBV27 and TRBJ1-2; D gene ambiguous. Trimming shortened V by 1 base and J by 1 base, and 10 bases separated the two germline ends. Germline values: CDR1 MNHEY, CDR2 SMNVEV (reference sequence). The CDR3 spans 15 residues. CDR3 nucleotides: TGTGCCAGCAGTTTATATCCAGGAAATAACTATGGCTACACCTTC. It is translated as CASSLYPGNNYGYTF.

The chain employs TRBV7-2 and TRBJ2-5, with TRBD1 identical over 8 bases. The CDR3 runs 15 residues. With V trimmed by 1 base and J by 4 bases, 5 bases remained unmatched. Looked up from germline, CDR1 is SGHTA and CDR2 is FQGNSA. The CDR3 sequence: CASSLETGQGETQYF. Here the CDR3 DNA reads TGTGCCAGCAGCTTAGAAACTGGACAGGGAGAGACCCAGTACTTC. Full variable domain (rest looked up from reference TRBV7-2 and TRBJ2-5): GAGVSQSPSNKVTEKGKDVELRCDPISGHTALYWYRQSLGQGLEFLIYFQGNSAPDKSGLPSDRFSAERTGGSVSTLTIQRTQQEDSAVYLCASSLETGQGETQYFGPGTRLLVL.

V usage is TRBV4-2 and J usage is TRBJ1-2, with a weak D call TRBD1 (5 bases). V was shortened by 0 bases and J by 4 bases, with 12 bases between the two germline ends. The germline CDR1 and CDR2 sequences are LGHNA and YNFKEQ. The CDR3 is 15 residues long. The CDR3 protein is CASSQERGFFYGYTF. The DNA of the CDR3 is TGTGCCAGCAGCCAAGAAAGGGGTTTCTTCTATGGCTACACCTTC.

The V and J genes are TRBV28 and TRBJ2-3; 8 bases line up with TRBD2. Looked up from germline, CDR1 is MDHEN and CDR2 is SYDVKM. The J segment lost 0 bases and the V segment lost 5 bases, leaving 1 base of the junction unmatched. This CDR3 comprises 14 residues. The DNA for the CDR3 is TGTGCCAGCAGTCCTAGCGGGAGCACAGATACGCAGTATTTT. Its protein product is CASSPSGSTDTQYF.

V gene TRBV28 combines with J gene TRBJ1-6; TRBD1 might be the D (5 bases). The length of the CDR3 is 14 residues. The ends were cut back, 2 bases at V and 7 bases at J, with 9 bases in the middle. Germline V lookup: CDR1 MDHEN, CDR2 SYDVKM. This CDR3 is CASSLMAGNSPLHF. As DNA, the CDR3 is TGTGCCAGCAGTTTAATGGCAGGGAATTCACCCCTCCACTTT.

This clone was seen only once. V is TRBV6-5 and J is TRBJ2-1; D may match TRBD1 or TRBD2 (5 bases each). CDR3 size: 15 residues. Trimming removed 5 bases from V and 10 bases from J, with 21 bases in between. Germline V gene lookup returns CDR1 MNHEY and CDR2 SVGAGI. The CDR3 sequence: CASSQTGTYTGEQFF. The CDR3 nucleotides are TGTGCCAGCAGTCAGACCGGGACCTACACAGGAGAGCAGTTCTTC.

The chain couples TRBV30 to TRBJ1-5; D is unresolved. Germline assignment: CDR1 GTSNPN and CDR2 SVGIG (reference sequence). This CDR3 is built from 17 residues. V lost 2 bases and J lost 0, with 17 bases in between. The CDR3 DNA sequence: TGTGCCTGGAGTCTTCCCCAAGCGTTTGGTAGCAATCAGCCCCAGCATTTT. Its protein is CAWSLPQAFGSNQPQHF.

The gene calls are TRBV10-3 and TRBJ2-4, with 9 bases aligning to TRBD2. Germline CDR1 ENHRY, CDR2 SYGVKD. The V and J ends lost 0 bases and 3 bases, in that order; junction bases with no gene match: 9. CDR3 length: 18 amino acids. The DNA of the CDR3 is TGTGCCATCAGTGAGTCCGGGCGGGGGGGCCGAAGCAAAAACATTCAGTACTTC. It codes for CAISESGRGGRSKNIQYF.